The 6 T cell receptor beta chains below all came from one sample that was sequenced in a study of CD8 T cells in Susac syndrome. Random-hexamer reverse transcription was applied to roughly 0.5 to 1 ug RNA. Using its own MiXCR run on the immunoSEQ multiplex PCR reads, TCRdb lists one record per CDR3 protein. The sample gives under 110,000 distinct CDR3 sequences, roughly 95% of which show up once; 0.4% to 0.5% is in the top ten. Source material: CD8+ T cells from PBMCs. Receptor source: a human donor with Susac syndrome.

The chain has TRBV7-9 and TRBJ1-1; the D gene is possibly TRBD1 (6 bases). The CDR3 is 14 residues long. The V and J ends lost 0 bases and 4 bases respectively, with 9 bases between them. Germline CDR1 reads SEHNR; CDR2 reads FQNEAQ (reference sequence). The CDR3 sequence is CASSLATGSTEAFF. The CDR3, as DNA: TGTGCCAGCAGCTTAGCTACAGGGAGCACTGAAGCTTTCTTT.

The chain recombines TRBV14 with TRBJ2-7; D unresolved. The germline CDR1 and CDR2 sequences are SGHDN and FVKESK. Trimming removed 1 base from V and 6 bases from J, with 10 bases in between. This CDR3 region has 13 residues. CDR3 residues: CASSQANEGEQYF. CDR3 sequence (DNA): TGTGCCAGCAGCCAAGCTAACGAAGGCGAGCAGTACTTC.

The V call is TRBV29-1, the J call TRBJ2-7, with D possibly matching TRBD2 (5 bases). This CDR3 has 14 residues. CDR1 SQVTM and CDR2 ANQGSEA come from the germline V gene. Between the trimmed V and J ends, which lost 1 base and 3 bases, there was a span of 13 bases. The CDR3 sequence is CSVEGGERFYEQYF. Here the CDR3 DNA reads TGCAGCGTTGAAGGGGGAGAACGTTTCTACGAGCAGTACTTC.

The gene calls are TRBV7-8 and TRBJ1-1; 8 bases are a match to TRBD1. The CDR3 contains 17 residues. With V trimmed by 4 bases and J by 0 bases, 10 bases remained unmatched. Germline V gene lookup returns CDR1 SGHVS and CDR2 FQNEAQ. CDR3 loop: CASSSVRTGLMNTEAFF. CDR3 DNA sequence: TGTGCCAGCAGCTCTGTAAGGACAGGGTTGATGAACACTGAAGCTTTCTTT.

The CDR3 loop is CSAKGQVGDSPLHF. The CDR3 DNA reads TGCAGTGCTAAGGGCCAGGTTGGGGATTCACCCCTCCACTTT. The chain has TRBV20-1 and TRBJ1-6, with D unclear. V shed 4 bases and J shed 8 bases, with 15 bases lying between them. This CDR3 spans 14 amino acids. Germline V lookup: CDR1 DFQATT, CDR2 SNEGSKA (reference sequence).

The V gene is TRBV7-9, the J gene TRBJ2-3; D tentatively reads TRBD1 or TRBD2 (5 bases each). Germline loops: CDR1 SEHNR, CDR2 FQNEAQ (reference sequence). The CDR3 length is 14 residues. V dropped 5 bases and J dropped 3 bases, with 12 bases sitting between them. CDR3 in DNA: TGTGCCAGCAGCCTCCGGGACGGGACAGATACGCAGTATTTT. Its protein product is CASSLRDGTDTQYF.